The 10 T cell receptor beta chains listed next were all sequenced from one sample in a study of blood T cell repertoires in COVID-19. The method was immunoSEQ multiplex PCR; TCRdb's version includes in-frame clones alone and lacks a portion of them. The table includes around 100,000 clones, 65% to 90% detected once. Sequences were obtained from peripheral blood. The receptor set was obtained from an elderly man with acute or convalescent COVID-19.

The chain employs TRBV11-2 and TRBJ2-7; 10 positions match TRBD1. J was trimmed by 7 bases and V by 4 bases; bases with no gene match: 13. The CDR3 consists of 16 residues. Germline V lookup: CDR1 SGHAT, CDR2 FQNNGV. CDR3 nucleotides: TGTGCCAGCAGCTCACACACGGGGACAGGGGACGTTGAGCAGTACTTC. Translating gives CASSSHTGTGDVEQYF. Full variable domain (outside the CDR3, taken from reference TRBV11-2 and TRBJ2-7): EAGVAQSPRYKIIEKRQSVAFWCNPISGHATLYWYQQILGQGPKLLIQFQNNGVVDDSQLPKDRFSAERLKGVDSTLKIQPAKLEDSAVYLCASSSHTGTGDVEQYFGPGTRLTVT.

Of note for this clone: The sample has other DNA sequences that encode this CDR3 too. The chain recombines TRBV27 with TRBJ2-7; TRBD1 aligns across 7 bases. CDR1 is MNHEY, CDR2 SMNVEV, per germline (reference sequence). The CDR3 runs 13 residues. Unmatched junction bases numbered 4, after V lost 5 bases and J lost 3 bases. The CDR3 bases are TGTGCCAGCAGTCCCACAGGGGTCTACGAGCAGTACTTC. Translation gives CASSPTGVYEQYF.

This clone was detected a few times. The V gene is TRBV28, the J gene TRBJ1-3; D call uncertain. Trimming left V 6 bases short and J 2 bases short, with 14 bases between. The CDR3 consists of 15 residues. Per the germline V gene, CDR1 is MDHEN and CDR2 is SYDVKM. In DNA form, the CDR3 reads TGTGCCAGCAGCTTTTCGAGGGCTCCTGGAAACACCATATATTTT. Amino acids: CASSFSRAPGNTIYF. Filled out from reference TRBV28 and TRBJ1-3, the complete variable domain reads DVKVTQSSRYLVKRTGEKVFLECVQDMDHENMFWYRQDPGLGLRLIYFSYDVKMKEKGDIPEGYSVSREKKERFSLILESASTNQTSMYLCASSFSRAPGNTIYFGEGSWLTVV.

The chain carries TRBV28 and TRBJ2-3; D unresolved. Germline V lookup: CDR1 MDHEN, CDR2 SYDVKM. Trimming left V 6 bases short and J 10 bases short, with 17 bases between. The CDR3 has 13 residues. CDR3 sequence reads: CASSPDGPSAQYF. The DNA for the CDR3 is TGTGCCAGCAGCCCTGATGGCCCTTCCGCGCAGTATTTT.

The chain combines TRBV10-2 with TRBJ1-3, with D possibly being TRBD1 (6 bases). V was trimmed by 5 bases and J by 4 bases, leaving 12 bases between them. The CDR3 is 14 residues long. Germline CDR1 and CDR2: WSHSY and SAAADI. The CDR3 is CASSNDRNGNTIYF. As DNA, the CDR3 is TGCGCCAGCAGTAACGACAGGAACGGAAACACCATATATTTT.

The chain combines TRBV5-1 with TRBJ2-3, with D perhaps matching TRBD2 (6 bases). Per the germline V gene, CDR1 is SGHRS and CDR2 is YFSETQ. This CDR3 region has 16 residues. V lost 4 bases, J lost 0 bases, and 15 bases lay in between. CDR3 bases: TGCGCCAGCAGCCGCAGGGACTTGATAAGCACAGATACGCAGTATTTT. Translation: CASSRRDLISTDTQYF.

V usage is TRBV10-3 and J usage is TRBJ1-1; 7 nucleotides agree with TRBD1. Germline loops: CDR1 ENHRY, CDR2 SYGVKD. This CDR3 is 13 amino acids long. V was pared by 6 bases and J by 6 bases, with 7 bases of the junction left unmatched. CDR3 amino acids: CAISRQGSAEAFF. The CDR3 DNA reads TGTGCCATCAGCAGACAGGGCTCCGCTGAAGCTTTCTTT.

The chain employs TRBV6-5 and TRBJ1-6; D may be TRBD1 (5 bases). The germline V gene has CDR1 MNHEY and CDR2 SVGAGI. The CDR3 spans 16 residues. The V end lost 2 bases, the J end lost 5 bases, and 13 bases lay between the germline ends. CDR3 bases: TGTGCCAGCAGTTACAGGGCAGGGCTTGATAATTCACCCCTCCACTTT. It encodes CASSYRAGLDNSPLHF.

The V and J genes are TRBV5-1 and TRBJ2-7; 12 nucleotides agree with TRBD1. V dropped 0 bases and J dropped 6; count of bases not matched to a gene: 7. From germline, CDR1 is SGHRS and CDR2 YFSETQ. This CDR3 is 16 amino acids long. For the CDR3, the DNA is TGCGCCAGCAGCTTGGTCCCCGGGACAGGGGGCCTCGAGCAGTACTTC. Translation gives CASSLVPGTGGLEQYF. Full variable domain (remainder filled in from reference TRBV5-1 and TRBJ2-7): KAGVTQTPRYLIKTRGQQVTLSCSPISGHRSVSWYQQTPGQGLQFLFEYFSETQRNKGNFPGRFSGRQFSNSRSEMNVSTLELGDSALYLCASSLVPGTGGLEQYFGPGTRLTVT.

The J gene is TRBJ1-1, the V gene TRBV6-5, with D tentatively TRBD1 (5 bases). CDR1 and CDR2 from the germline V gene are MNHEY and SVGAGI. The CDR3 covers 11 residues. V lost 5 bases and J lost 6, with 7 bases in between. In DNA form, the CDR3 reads TGTGCCAGCAGTCCGACAGCTGAAGCTTTCTTT. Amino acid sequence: CASSPTAEAFF.